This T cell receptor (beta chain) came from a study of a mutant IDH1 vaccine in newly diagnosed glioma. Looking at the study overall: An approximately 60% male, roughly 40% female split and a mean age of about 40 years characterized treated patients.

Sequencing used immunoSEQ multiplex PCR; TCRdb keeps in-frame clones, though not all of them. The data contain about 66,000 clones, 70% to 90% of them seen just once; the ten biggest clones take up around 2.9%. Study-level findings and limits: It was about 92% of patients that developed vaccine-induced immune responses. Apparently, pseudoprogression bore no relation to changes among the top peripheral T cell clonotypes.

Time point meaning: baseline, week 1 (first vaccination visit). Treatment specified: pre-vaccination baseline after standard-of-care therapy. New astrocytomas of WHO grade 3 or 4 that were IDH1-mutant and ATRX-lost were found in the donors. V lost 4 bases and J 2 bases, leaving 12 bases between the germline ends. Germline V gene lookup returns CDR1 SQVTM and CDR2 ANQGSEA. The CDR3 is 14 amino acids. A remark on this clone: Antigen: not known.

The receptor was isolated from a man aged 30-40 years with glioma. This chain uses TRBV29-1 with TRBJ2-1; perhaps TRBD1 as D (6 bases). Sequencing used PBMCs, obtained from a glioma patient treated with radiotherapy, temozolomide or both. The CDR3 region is CSVVSRGAYNEQFF. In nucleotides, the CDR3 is TGCAGCGTTGTATCCAGGGGAGCCTACAATGAGCAGTTCTTC.